The clone carrying this T cell receptor beta chain was observed once. The target antigen is unknown. The data stem from a study of CD8 T cells in ankylosing spondylitis. Study-wide results and limits: CD8+ by phenotype, disease-linked clones were relatively rare in peripheral blood. A motif in TCR beta, a set of 8 or 9 highly homologous variants, appeared characteristic of ankylosing spondylitis blood.

It was by quantitative 5'-RACE with molecular barcodes that TCR beta libraries were made. Via MiXCR, TCRdb re-called the 5' RACE reads, giving one row per CDR3 protein. The top ten clones hold 1% of a sample with some 450,000 distinct CDR3 sequences, 17% of them seen once. V was pared by 8 bases and J by 0 bases, with 13 bases between. Germline V gives CDR1 LNHDA, CDR2 SQIVND (reference sequence). The CDR3 sequence is 15 residues long. The chain employs TRBV19 and TRBJ2-2; TRBD1 might be the D (6 bases). The source material was blood, either unsorted or a sorted T cell fraction (not recorded which). This receptor was identified in a male donor with ankylosing spondylitis. The CDR3 sequence is CASRLGATNTGELFF. In DNA form, the CDR3 reads TGTGCCAGTCGGTTGGGGGCCACGAACACCGGGGAGCTGTTTTTT.